This TCR beta chain was sequenced in a study of shared clonotypes between healthy human individuals. J lost 9 bases, V lost 5 bases, and 12 bases had no gene match. CDR1 is SGHAT, CDR2 FQNNGV, per germline. The CDR3 has 16 amino acids. The test was conducted at deep level. Produced via immunoSEQ multiplex PCR; TCRdb's table is partial and in-frame only. The sample includes some 2,000,000 clones, over 85% seen only once; the top ten take 0.1% to 0.15%. The clonotype comes from a man in his late teens or twenties in good health. V is TRBV11-2 and J is TRBJ2-4; 11 bases match TRBD2. Sequencing was done on a sample of naive CD4+ T cells sorted from blood. Subset indicated: CD45RA+ positively selected. CDR3 nucleotide sequence: TGTGCCAGCAGCATCGGACTAGCGGGCGTCATAGGCATTCAGTACTTC. This gives the protein CASSIGLAGVIGIQYF.